This note documents a single T cell receptor beta chain sequence. In germline, CDR1 is SNHLY, CDR2 FYNNEI. V shed 0 bases and J shed 6 bases, with 11 bases lying between them. CDR3 length: 14 residues. Sequenced by immunoSEQ multiplex PCR; TCRdb stores in-frame clones only, minus some. Of fewer than 600,000 clones in the sample, roughly four fifths were seen once. This sample stems from a study of shared clonotypes between healthy human individuals. Sequenced material: PBMCs. The source of this sequence is a woman in her forties in good health. Some clones in this sample may be carry-over from other donors' samples. The chain is built from TRBV2 and TRBJ1-1, with D maybe TRBD1 (6 bases). The CDR3 sequence is CASSEAFEGAEAFF. As DNA, the CDR3 is TGTGCCAGCAGTGAAGCGTTCGAGGGGGCTGAAGCTTTCTTT.